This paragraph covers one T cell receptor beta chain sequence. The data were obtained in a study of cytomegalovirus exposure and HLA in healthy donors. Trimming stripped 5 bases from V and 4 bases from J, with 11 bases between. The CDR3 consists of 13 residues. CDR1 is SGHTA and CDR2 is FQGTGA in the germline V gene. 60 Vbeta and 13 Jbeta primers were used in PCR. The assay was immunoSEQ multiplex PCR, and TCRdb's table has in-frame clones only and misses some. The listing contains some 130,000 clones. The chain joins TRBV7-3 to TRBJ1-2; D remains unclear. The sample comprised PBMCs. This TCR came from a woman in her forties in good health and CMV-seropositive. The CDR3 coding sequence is TGTGCCAGCAGCCCCGAGGTGGGCTATGGCTACACCTTC. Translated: CASSPEVGYGYTF.